These 27 T cell receptor beta chains share one sample of origin, sequenced in a study of T cell changes during pregnancy in multiple sclerosis. Profiled with immunoSEQ multiplex PCR; TCRdb holds only in-frame clones, not every one. In the table there are about 70,000 clones, about 95% of which are singletons. The sample here was peripheral blood, taken in the third trimester of pregnancy. The receptors here all came from a female donor with multiple sclerosis, enrolled in a pregnancy study.

V and J are TRBV11-2 and TRBJ1-4; TRBD1 matches 8 bases. J was trimmed by 10 bases and V by 6 bases; bases with no gene match: 13. The CDR3 spans 15 residues. CDR1 and CDR2 (germline): SGHAT, FQNNGV. CDR3 in DNA: TGTGCCAGCAGTGCCCAGGGGGCGCCCGGGGTAAAACTGTTTTTT. Amino acids: CASSAQGAPGVKLFF.

This chain connects TRBV18 to TRBJ2-5; TRBD1 is a possible D gene (5 bases). Per the germline V gene, CDR1 is KGHSH and CDR2 is LQKENI. The CDR3 is 13 amino acids. V was trimmed by 5 bases and J by 5 bases, leaving 12 bases between them. This chain's CDR3 is CASSKDTLETQYF. For the CDR3, the DNA is TGTGCCAGCTCAAAGGACACCTTGGAGACCCAGTACTTC.

The chain couples TRBV5-1 to TRBJ1-2; maybe TRBD1 (6 bases). Trimming stripped 0 bases from V and 0 bases from J, with 6 bases between. Germline loops: CDR1 SGHRS, CDR2 YFSETQ. CDR3 size: 14 residues. The CDR3 DNA sequence: TGCGCCAGCAGCTTGGGGACAGCTAACTATGGCTACACCTTC. Translated: CASSLGTANYGYTF. Drawing the rest from reference TRBV5-1 and TRBJ1-2, the complete variable domain is KAGVTQTPRYLIKTRGQQVTLSCSPISGHRSVSWYQQTPGQGLQFLFEYFSETQRNKGNFPGRFSGRQFSNSRSEMNVSTLELGDSALYLCASSLGTANYGYTFGSGTRLTVV.

The table lists this clone with a count of one. This chain joins TRBV7-9 and TRBJ2-7, with TRBD1 matching 9 bases. This CDR3 has 15 amino acids. The junction had 4 bases not matched to a gene; V was cut back by 1 base and J by 3 bases. The germline gives CDR1 SEHNR, CDR2 FQNEAQ (reference sequence). CDR3 nucleotides: TGTGCCAGCAGCTTAGAGGAGACAGGGGGCTACGAGCAGTACTTC. Translating it yields CASSLEETGGYEQYF.

The chain combines TRBV18 with TRBJ2-1; 7 nucleotides match TRBD2. The J segment lost 3 bases and the V segment lost 3 bases, leaving 5 bases of the junction unmatched. The CDR3 runs to 15 residues. CDR1 is KGHSH and CDR2 is LQKENI in the germline V gene. The CDR3 DNA follows: TGTGCCAGCTCACCTCCCCGGACTAGCTACAATGAGCAGTTCTTC. This sequence encodes CASSPPRTSYNEQFF. The full variable domain, rest sourced from reference TRBV18 and TRBJ2-1, is NAGVMQNPRHLVRRRGQEARLRCSPMKGHSHVYWYRQLPEEGLKFMVYLQKENIIDESGMPKERFSAEFPKEGPSILRIQQVVRGDSAAYFCASSPPRTSYNEQFFGPGTRLTVL.

V and J are TRBV5-1 and TRBJ2-1; D may be TRBD1 (6 bases). Trimming stripped 2 bases from V and 7 bases from J, with 19 bases between. From germline, CDR1 is SGHRS and CDR2 YFSETQ. The CDR3 sequence is 16 residues long. In DNA, the CDR3 is TGCGCCAGCAGCTTAGGGGGATCTCCAAGCTTGAATGAGCAGTTCTTC. Residues: CASSLGGSPSLNEQFF.

This rearrangement joins TRBV5-4 to TRBJ2-3; TRBD2 aligns across 8 bases. CDR3 size: 13 residues. Germline assignment: CDR1 SGHNT and CDR2 YYREEE (reference sequence). V lost 5 bases to trimming and J lost 5 bases; unmatched junction nucleotides: 4. The CDR3 reads CASSPGLVDTQYF. The CDR3 DNA sequence: TGTGCCAGCAGTCCGGGACTAGTAGATACGCAGTATTTT.

The chain recombines TRBV2 with TRBJ1-3; 7 nucleotides line up with TRBD1. The trim removed 6 bases at V and 7 bases at J, leaving 9 bases unmatched. The CDR3 covers 14 residues. In germline, CDR1 is SNHLY, CDR2 FYNNEI. The DNA for the CDR3 is TGTGCCAGCAGCAGAGGTGGGACAGAGAACACCATATATTTT. Its translation: CASSRGGTENTIYF.

DNA for the CDR3: TGTGCCAGTAGTATAGATGAGGGTGCCGGGGAGCTGTTTTTT. The encoded protein is CASSIDEGAGELFF. The chain employs TRBV19 and TRBJ2-2; D perhaps matches TRBD2 (5 bases). The CDR3 consists of 14 residues. Deletions cut 0 bases from V and 6 bases from J, with 8 bases between. Germline CDR1 reads LNHDA; CDR2 reads SQIVND (reference sequence).

The J gene is TRBJ1-6, the V gene TRBV6-5; D gene ambiguous. Germline V gene data show CDR1 as MNHEY and CDR2 as SVGAGI. V shed 2 bases and J shed 10 bases, with 15 bases lying between them. There are 15 residues in the CDR3. CDR3 DNA sequence: TGTGCCAGCAGTTACCAAGTTTCCGTGCGGTCACCCCTCCACTTT. Amino acids: CASSYQVSVRSPLHF.

The rearrangement joins TRBV6-1 to TRBJ1-6; D is possibly TRBD1 (6 bases). The germline V and J ends were trimmed by 6 bases and 7 bases, with 13 bases remaining between them. The CDR3 length is 14 residues. Per germline, CDR1 MNHNS and CDR2 SASEGT. The CDR3 coding sequence is TGTGCCAGCAGGACGTGGACAGCGAATTCACCCCTCCACTTT. It encodes CASRTWTANSPLHF.

The rearrangement uses TRBV5-4 and TRBJ2-2, with D unclear. The V gene lost 0 bases and the J gene lost 0 bases, with 9 bases spanning the gap. Germline values: CDR1 SGHNT, CDR2 YYREEE (reference sequence). This CDR3 has 16 amino acids. The CDR3 DNA sequence: TGTGCCAGCAGCTTGGTATGGCAGGCGAACACCGGGGAGCTGTTTTTT. As protein: CASSLVWQANTGELFF.

This chain links TRBV6-6 with TRBJ1-5; 10 bases match TRBD1. Germline CDR1 is MNHNY and CDR2 is SVGAGI (reference sequence). V lost 8 bases to trimming and J lost 4 bases; unmatched junction nucleotides: 8. The CDR3 loop spans 15 amino acids. The CDR3 spells CASGGTGARNQPQHF. The DNA of the CDR3 is TGTGCCAGCGGCGGGACAGGGGCACGGAATCAGCCCCAGCATTTT.

The rearrangement links TRBV6-1 to TRBJ2-7, with a weak D call TRBD1 (5 bases). Trimming removed 3 bases at V and 3 bases at J, with 9 bases between. Germline V CDR1 and CDR2: MNHNS, SASEGT. The CDR3 runs to 13 residues. DNA for the CDR3: TGTGCCAGCAGTGAGGCAGGGTACTACGAGCAGTACTTC. Protein sequence: CASSEAGYYEQYF.

The CDR3 nucleotides are TGTGCCAGCAGCTCCTCCGGGGGTTACAATGAGCAGTTCTTC. The encoded protein is CASSSSGGYNEQFF. The rearrangement uses TRBV7-3 and TRBJ2-1; TRBD2 might be the D (6 bases). The CDR3 sequence is 14 residues long. Germline V CDR1 and CDR2: SGHTA, FQGTGA. The ends were cut back, 4 bases at V and 4 bases at J, with 11 bases in the middle.

The chain is built from TRBV4-3 and TRBJ2-3, with 8 bases fitting TRBD1. The CDR3 consists of 15 residues. With 4 bases clipped from V and 1 base from J, the junction kept 4 bases outside the gene matches. Germline lookup yields CDR1 LGHNA and CDR2 YSLEER. The CDR3 sequence is CASSPQGEGTDTQYF. Here the CDR3 DNA reads TGCGCCAGCAGCCCACAGGGGGAAGGCACAGATACGCAGTATTTT.

The rearrangement joins TRBV5-4 to TRBJ1-1, with 7 bases matching TRBD1. The CDR3 has 14 amino acids. The junction had 6 bases not matched to a gene; V was cut back by 0 bases and J by 7 bases. Per germline, CDR1 SGHNT and CDR2 YYREEE (reference sequence). CDR3 amino acids: CASSLGGGEGEAFF. In DNA, the CDR3 is TGTGCCAGCAGCTTGGGAGGGGGCGAGGGTGAAGCTTTCTTT.

The V and J genes are TRBV21-1 and TRBJ1-6; the table's D call, TRBD1, was not checked against the DNA. TRBV21-1 is a recognized pseudogene. CDR3 length equals 18 residues. The chain's CDR3 is CASSNLQPKSSYNSPLHF. The CDR3 region has the DNA TGTGCCAGCAGCAATTTACAGCCCAAGAGCTCCTATAATTCACCCCTCCACTTT.

The chain has TRBV2 and TRBJ1-6, with D possibly TRBD1 on 6 matching bases. The V end lost 4 bases, the J end lost 5 bases, and 12 bases lay between the germline ends. The CDR3 has 15 amino acids. The germline V gene encodes CDR1 SNHLY and CDR2 FYNNEI. CDR3 in DNA: TGTGCCAGCAGTGCTAGGGACACCAATAATTCACCCCTCCACTTT. Translating gives CASSARDTNNSPLHF. The variable domain in full, with the rest retrieved from reference TRBV2 and TRBJ1-6, is EPEVTQTPSHQVTQMGQEVILRCVPISNHLYFYWYRQILGQKVEFLVSFYNNEISEKSEIFDDQFSVERPDGSNFTLKIRSTKLEDSAMYFCASSARDTNNSPLHFGNGTRLTVT.

This sequence joins TRBV20-1 and TRBJ1-1; no definite D call. Germline V gene data show CDR1 as DFQATT and CDR2 as SNEGSKA (reference sequence). The CDR3 is made up of 11 amino acids. Trimming left V 4 bases short and J 4 bases short, with 7 bases between. CDR3 in amino acids: CSAIKSTEAFF. CDR3 sequence (DNA): TGCAGTGCTATTAAGAGCACTGAAGCTTTCTTT.

The chain combines TRBV9 with TRBJ2-5; D is possibly TRBD1 (6 bases). CDR3 length: 14 residues. Per the germline V gene, CDR1 is SGDLS and CDR2 is YYNGEE. The V gene lost 3 bases and the J gene lost 5 bases, with 14 bases spanning the gap. DNA for the CDR3: TGTGCCAGCAGCGGACACAGGGATTGGGAGACCCAGTACTTC. The encoded protein is CASSGHRDWETQYF.

The V gene is TRBV6-4, the J gene TRBJ2-3; 10 nucleotides agree with TRBD1. V lost 5 bases and J lost 2; bases outside the gene matches: 7. Germline V lookup: CDR1 MRHNA, CDR2 SNTAGT. CDR3 length equals 16 residues. The CDR3 DNA is TGTGCCAGCAGTCCCACCGGGACAGGGGTCACAGATACGCAGTATTTT. This encodes CASSPTGTGVTDTQYF.

The CDR3 DNA is TGTGCCTGGACCTCCAAGGGGGCAAGCACTGAAGCTTTCTTT. Its translation: CAWTSKGASTEAFF. The rearrangement links TRBV30 to TRBJ1-1, with TRBD1 matching over 7 bases. This CDR3 is 14 amino acids long. The V gene's germline CDR1 is GTSNPN and CDR2 SVGIG (reference sequence). J gave up 4 bases and V 4 bases, and 9 bases lay outside the gene matches.

V gene TRBV19 combines with J gene TRBJ1-2; 10 bases are a match to TRBD1. The CDR3 is made up of 18 amino acids. Germline CDR1 is LNHDA and CDR2 is SQIVND (reference sequence). Trimming cost V 3 bases and J 4 bases; bases outside gene matches: 14. CDR3 DNA sequence: TGTGCCAGTAGTATCCGACAGGGGGCGAGGAACCTCCTCTATGGCTACACCTTC. It translates to CASSIRQGARNLLYGYTF.

This clone was seen just once. V usage is TRBV30 and J usage is TRBJ2-7, with TRBD2 as a possible D gene (5 bases). CDR3 length: 12 residues. V was shortened by 8 bases and J by 6 bases, with 17 bases between the two germline ends. Germline CDR1 is GTSNPN and CDR2 is SVGIG (reference sequence). CDR3 sequence reads: CALAEGGTEQYF. CDR3 nucleotides: TGTGCCCTCGCCGAGGGCGGCACCGAGCAGTACTTC.

V usage is TRBV18 and J usage is TRBJ2-4, with D possibly TRBD1 on 5 matching bases. The CDR3 loop spans 16 amino acids. Trimming removed 0 bases at V and 0 bases at J, with 9 bases between. CDR1 is KGHSH and CDR2 is LQKENI in the germline V gene. In DNA form, the CDR3 reads TGTGCCAGCTCACCACCGGACATCCTAGCCAAAAACATTCAGTACTTC. Translation gives CASSPPDILAKNIQYF. The whole variable domain, remainder taken from reference TRBV18 and TRBJ2-4, is NAGVMQNPRHLVRRRGQEARLRCSPMKGHSHVYWYRQLPEEGLKFMVYLQKENIIDESGMPKERFSAEFPKEGPSILRIQQVVRGDSAAYFCASSPPDILAKNIQYFGAGTRLSVL.

J is TRBJ1-1 and V is TRBV6-4; 7 bases map to TRBD1. CDR1 MRHNA and CDR2 SNTAGT come from the germline V gene. There are 16 residues in the CDR3. V was clipped by 6 bases and J by 0 bases; unmatched bases: 10. The CDR3, as DNA: TGTGCCAGCAGCCCGACAGGGACGAAAATGAACACTGAAGCTTTCTTT. As protein: CASSPTGTKMNTEAFF.